These 5 T cell receptor beta chains originate from one sample sequenced in a study of blood T cell repertoires in COVID-19. Clones were read by immunoSEQ multiplex PCR, and TCRdb kept only the in-frame ones, dropping some. The sample has about 44,000 clones, approximately 88% seen once; the top ten hold 1% to 1.5%. The specimen sequenced was peripheral blood. All receptors come from a woman aged 40 to 49 with acute or convalescent COVID-19.

The V and J genes are TRBV7-3 and TRBJ1-2; 7 nucleotides align to TRBD1. Germline V CDR1 and CDR2: SGHTA, FQGTGA. There are 15 residues in the CDR3. The V segment lost 5 bases and the J segment 1 base; nucleotides outside the gene matches: 7. The CDR3 sequence: CASSEGQPLNYGYTF. Here the CDR3 DNA reads TGTGCCAGCAGCGAGGGACAGCCTCTTAACTATGGCTACACCTTC.

In this sample, this clone turned up once. The chain carries TRBV19 and TRBJ2-3, with D uncertain. Germline CDR1 is LNHDA and CDR2 is SQIVND (reference sequence). V lost 0 bases to trimming and J lost 3 bases, with 16 bases between them. CDR3 length: 17 residues. CDR3 sequence: CASSIDLYGSGTDTQYF. Here the CDR3 DNA reads TGTGCCAGTAGTATAGATCTGTACGGATCCGGGACAGATACGCAGTATTTT.

The count of this clone is one. This chain uses TRBV25-1 with TRBJ2-3, with TRBD1 identical over 9 bases. V shed 5 bases and J 4 bases; nucleotides not matched to a gene: 7. CDR3 size: 15 residues. Germline-derived CDR1 and CDR2 are MGHDK and SYGVNS. The CDR3 spells CASSPGTGKADTQYF. In nucleotides, the CDR3 is TGTGCCAGCAGTCCCGGGACAGGGAAGGCAGATACGCAGTATTTT. The variable domain in full, with the rest retrieved from reference TRBV25-1 and TRBJ2-3, is EADIYQTPRYLVIGTGKKITLECSQTMGHDKMYWYQQDPGMELHLIHYSYGVNSTEKGDLSSESTVSRIRTEHFPLTLESARPSHTSQYLCASSPGTGKADTQYFGPGTRLTVL.

The sample holds one count of this clone. The genes are TRBV30 and TRBJ1-5; 7 bases are a match to TRBD1. This CDR3 comprises 15 residues. In germline, CDR1 is GTSNPN, CDR2 SVGIG (reference sequence). Losses at the gene ends were 2 bases for V and 6 bases for J; bases not matched to a gene: 10. The CDR3 reads CAWSTGAGWGQPQHF. CDR3 sequence (DNA): TGTGCCTGGAGTACAGGGGCCGGCTGGGGTCAGCCCCAGCATTTT.

This clone showed up just a few times. The chain carries TRBV7-2 and TRBJ1-1, with D perhaps TRBD1 (5 bases). The CDR3 extends over 14 amino acids. V was trimmed by 0 bases and J by 5 bases, leaving 10 bases between them. Germline CDR1 and CDR2: SGHTA and FQGNSA. Here the CDR3 reads CASSLASGETEAFF. DNA of the CDR3: TGTGCCAGCAGCTTAGCGTCGGGGGAAACTGAAGCTTTCTTT.